This is a list of T cell receptor beta chains from one sample in a study of blood T cell repertoires in COVID-19. The protocol was immunoSEQ multiplex PCR, while the TCRdb copy is restricted to in-frame clones and leaves out a portion. Of hundreds of thousands of clones listed, about 89% are singletons. The sample consisted of peripheral blood. The receptors shown here come from a woman between 40 and 50 years old who had recovered from COVID-19. The CDR3 runs from the conserved cysteine through the conserved F or W. D genes are given only for firm matches. Some rows mark clone size as missing; the rest say once, few, many or name a class of expanded clone.

v_call: TRBV6-5; cdr3_length: 15; clone_size: NA; j_call: TRBJ1-6; d_call: TRBD1; cdr3_nt: TGTGCCAGCAGAAGAGGGACAGGGGGCTGGTCACCCCTCCACTTT; cdr3_aa: CASRRGTGGWSPLHF
v_call: TRBV4-1; cdr3_length: 16; clone_size: NA; j_call: TRBJ2-3; d_call: TRBD2; cdr3_nt: TGCGCCAGCAGCCCGCCCGCGCGGGGGTGGACAGATACGCAGTATTTT; cdr3_aa: CASSPPARGWTDTQYF
v_call: TRBV19; cdr3_length: 16; clone_size: NA; j_call: TRBJ1-4; d_call: TRBD1; cdr3_nt: TGTGCCAGTAGTTTAGGACAGGTGCTAACTAATGAAAAACTGTTTTTT; cdr3_aa: CASSLGQVLTNEKLFF
v_call: TRBV6-5; cdr3_length: 14; clone_size: NA; j_call: TRBJ2-7; d_call: NA; cdr3_nt: TGTGCCAGCAGTTATAATGAGGTTGGGTACGAGCAGTACTTC; cdr3_aa: CASSYNEVGYEQYF
v_call: TRBV7-3; cdr3_length: 18; clone_size: NA; j_call: TRBJ1-3; d_call: NA; cdr3_nt: TGTGCCAGCAGCTTAAGAGGGGAGGCAGCGAGCTCTGGAAACACCATATATTTT; cdr3_aa: CASSLRGEAASSGNTIYF
v_call: TRBV5-4; cdr3_length: 13; clone_size: NA; j_call: TRBJ2-7; d_call: NA; cdr3_nt: TGTGCCAGCAGCTCGGACAGTACGTACGAGCAGTACTTC; cdr3_aa: CASSSDSTYEQYF
v_call: TRBV7-8; cdr3_length: 15; clone_size: NA; j_call: TRBJ2-7; d_call: NA; cdr3_nt: TGTGCCAGCAGCTTAGCGGGCAGGGGTAACTACGAGCAGTACTTC; cdr3_aa: CASSLAGRGNYEQYF
v_call: TRBV3-1/TRBV3-2; cdr3_length: 14; clone_size: NA; j_call: TRBJ2-3; d_call: TRBD2; cdr3_nt: TGTGCCAGCAAGCTAGCGGGGGGCCCAGATACGCAGTATTTT; cdr3_aa: CASKLAGGPDTQYF
v_call: TRBV10-1; cdr3_length: 15; clone_size: NA; j_call: TRBJ1-1; d_call: NA; cdr3_nt: TGCGCCAGCAGTGAGTCGCTATCCGGGAACACTGAAGCTTTCTTT; cdr3_aa: CASSESLSGNTEAFF
v_call: TRBV7-8; cdr3_length: 17; clone_size: NA; j_call: TRBJ2-7; d_call: NA; cdr3_nt: TGTGCCAGCAGCTCGATACCGGGACACCATCCGGCCTACGAGCAGTACTTC; cdr3_aa: CASSSIPGHHPAYEQYF
v_call: TRBV19; cdr3_length: 14; clone_size: NA; j_call: TRBJ1-1; d_call: NA; cdr3_nt: TGTGCCAGTAGTTTCCGGCAGGGGAAGAAGGGAGCTTTCTTT; cdr3_aa: CASSFRQGKKGAFF
v_call: TRBV27; cdr3_length: 14; clone_size: NA; j_call: TRBJ1-2; d_call: NA; cdr3_nt: TGTGCCAGCAGTCCCCTTGGGGGCAACTATGGCTACACCTTC; cdr3_aa: CASSPLGGNYGYTF
v_call: TRBV18; cdr3_length: 12; clone_size: NA; j_call: TRBJ1-1; d_call: TRBD1; cdr3_nt: TGTGCCAGCTCGCGGGACAGGGGTGAAGCTTTCTTT; cdr3_aa: CASSRDRGEAFF
v_call: TRBV10-3; cdr3_length: 15; clone_size: NA; j_call: TRBJ2-3; d_call: TRBD2; cdr3_nt: TGTGCCAGCGGACTAGCGGGGGGGACCACAGATACGCAGTATTTT; cdr3_aa: CASGLAGGTTDTQYF
v_call: TRBV28; cdr3_length: 17; clone_size: NA; j_call: TRBJ2-3; d_call: NA; cdr3_nt: TGTGCCAGCAGTTTGGCTCCCGGGATCAATTTAGGGAATACGCAGTATTTT; cdr3_aa: CASSLAPGINLGNTQYF
v_call: TRBV7-6; cdr3_length: 16; clone_size: NA; j_call: TRBJ2-3; d_call: TRBD1; cdr3_nt: TGTGCCAGCAGCTTAGGCTGGGGACAGACCACAGATACGCAGTATTTT; cdr3_aa: CASSLGWGQTTDTQYF
v_call: TRBV6-5; cdr3_length: 16; clone_size: NA; j_call: TRBJ2-7; d_call: TRBD1; cdr3_nt: TGTGCCAGCAGTTACTTCGGGACAGGTCGGTCGTACGAGCAGTACTTC; cdr3_aa: CASSYFGTGRSYEQYF
v_call: TRBV20-1; cdr3_length: 14; clone_size: NA; j_call: TRBJ2-1; d_call: TRBD2; cdr3_nt: TGCAGTGCTAGTAGCGGGTCCACCTACAATGAGCAGTTCTTC; cdr3_aa: CSASSGSTYNEQFF
v_call: TRBV5-4; cdr3_length: 15; clone_size: NA; j_call: TRBJ2-7; d_call: TRBD1; cdr3_nt: TGTGCCAGCAGCTTGGGGGGACAGGGGGCGTACGAGCAGTACTTC; cdr3_aa: CASSLGGQGAYEQYF
v_call: TRBV27; cdr3_length: 15; clone_size: NA; j_call: TRBJ1-1; d_call: NA; cdr3_nt: TGTGCCAGCAGTTTAAGGGGCAGGGAAAACACTGAAGCTTTCTTT; cdr3_aa: CASSLRGRENTEAFF
v_call: TRBV5-6; cdr3_length: 13; clone_size: NA; j_call: TRBJ1-6; d_call: TRBD1; cdr3_nt: TGTGCCAGCAGGACAGGGTATCATGCACCCCTCCACTTT; cdr3_aa: CASRTGYHAPLHF
v_call: TRBV6-5; cdr3_length: 13; clone_size: NA; j_call: TRBJ1-5; d_call: NA; cdr3_nt: TGTGCCAGCAGTTTGCAGTATGATCAGCCCCAGCATTTT; cdr3_aa: CASSLQYDQPQHF
v_call: TRBV6-5; cdr3_length: 14; clone_size: NA; j_call: TRBJ1-4; d_call: NA; cdr3_nt: TGTGCCAGCAGTTCCCACAAAAGTAATGAAAAACTGTTTTTT; cdr3_aa: CASSSHKSNEKLFF
v_call: TRBV5-6; cdr3_length: 15; clone_size: NA; j_call: TRBJ2-2; d_call: NA; cdr3_nt: TGTGCCAGCAGCTTGCTTTCGAGAGACACCGGGGAGCTGTTTTTT; cdr3_aa: CASSLLSRDTGELFF
v_call: TRBV5-1; cdr3_length: 15; clone_size: NA; j_call: TRBJ2-3; d_call: TRBD2; cdr3_nt: TGCGCCAGCAGCTTGGGCCTAGCGGGGATAGATACGCAGTATTTT; cdr3_aa: CASSLGLAGIDTQYF
v_call: TRBV21-1; cdr3_length: 15; clone_size: once; j_call: TRBJ1-5; d_call: NA; cdr3_nt: TGTGCCAGCAGCCGTGGGACAGTTAGCAATCAGCCCCAGCATTTT; cdr3_aa: CASSRGTVSNQPQHF
v_call: TRBV12-3/TRBV12-4; cdr3_length: 13; clone_size: NA; j_call: TRBJ1-2; d_call: TRBD1; cdr3_nt: TGTGCCAGCAGTCGACAGGGGGGCTATGGCTACACCTTC; cdr3_aa: CASSRQGGYGYTF
v_call: TRBV7-3; cdr3_length: 14; clone_size: NA; j_call: TRBJ2-1; d_call: NA; cdr3_nt: TGTGCCAGCAGCCGGGGACTTGTTTACAATGAGCAGTTCTTC; cdr3_aa: CASSRGLVYNEQFF
v_call: TRBV7-9; cdr3_length: 14; clone_size: NA; j_call: TRBJ1-1; d_call: TRBD1; cdr3_nt: TGTGCCAGCTCGGGACAGGGGGCAGGCACTGAAGCTTTCTTT; cdr3_aa: CASSGQGAGTEAFF
v_call: TRBV7-2; cdr3_length: 16; clone_size: NA; j_call: TRBJ2-7; d_call: NA; cdr3_nt: TGTGCCAGCAGCCCGCAGGGTTGGCGACGCTCCTACGAGCAGTACTTC; cdr3_aa: CASSPQGWRRSYEQYF
v_call: TRBV19; cdr3_length: 15; clone_size: NA; j_call: TRBJ2-1; d_call: TRBD2; cdr3_nt: TGTGCCAGTAGTATTTGGCGGGGGGAATACAATGAGCAGTTCTTC; cdr3_aa: CASSIWRGEYNEQFF
v_call: TRBV4-2; cdr3_length: 15; clone_size: NA; j_call: TRBJ2-1; d_call: TRBD1; cdr3_nt: TGTGCCAGCAGCCAAGATCGGGCAGGGGGCAATGAGCAGTTCTTC; cdr3_aa: CASSQDRAGGNEQFF
v_call: TRBV3-1/TRBV3-2; cdr3_length: 17; clone_size: NA; j_call: TRBJ1-6; d_call: NA; cdr3_nt: TGTGCCAGCAGCCGACGGGACTGGAGCTCCTATAATTCACCCCTCCACTTT; cdr3_aa: CASSRRDWSSYNSPLHF
v_call: TRBV6-5; cdr3_length: 13; clone_size: NA; j_call: TRBJ1-3; d_call: NA; cdr3_nt: TGTGCCAGCAGACGGTCCTCTGGAAACACCATATATTTT; cdr3_aa: CASRRSSGNTIYF
v_call: TRBV6-1; cdr3_length: 15; clone_size: NA; j_call: TRBJ2-1; d_call: NA; cdr3_nt: TGTGCCAGCAGTGAGACGGACTATGGCGACAATGAGCAGTTCTTC; cdr3_aa: CASSETDYGDNEQFF
v_call: TRBV3-1/TRBV3-2; cdr3_length: 14; clone_size: NA; j_call: TRBJ1-2; d_call: TRBD1; cdr3_nt: TGTGCCAGCAGTCTCCGACAGGGGGTGGGCGGCTACACCTTC; cdr3_aa: CASSLRQGVGGYTF
v_call: TRBV6-6; cdr3_length: 15; clone_size: few; j_call: TRBJ1-2; d_call: NA; cdr3_nt: TGTGCCAGCAGTTCCCGACGTGATAGGGGCGATGGCTACACCTTC; cdr3_aa: CASSSRRDRGDGYTF
v_call: TRBV25-1; cdr3_length: 13; clone_size: NA; j_call: TRBJ2-5; d_call: NA; cdr3_nt: TGTGCCAGCGGGGGCAGGGTTACCGAGACCCAGTACTTC; cdr3_aa: CASGGRVTETQYF
v_call: TRBV3-1/TRBV3-2; cdr3_length: 14; clone_size: NA; j_call: TRBJ1-2; d_call: TRBD1; cdr3_nt: TGTGCCAGCAGCCAATGGGACAGGGCAGATGGCTACACCTTC; cdr3_aa: CASSQWDRADGYTF
v_call: TRBV5-6; cdr3_length: 14; clone_size: NA; j_call: TRBJ1-2; d_call: TRBD1; cdr3_nt: TGTGCCAGCAGCTTGGGACAGGGCGGCTATGGCTACACCTTC; cdr3_aa: CASSLGQGGYGYTF
v_call: TRBV19; cdr3_length: 15; clone_size: NA; j_call: TRBJ2-1; d_call: TRBD1; cdr3_nt: TGTGCCAGTAGTCCGCGGACAGGGCATTCCAATGAGCAGTTCTTC; cdr3_aa: CASSPRTGHSNEQFF
v_call: TRBV6-5; cdr3_length: 15; clone_size: NA; j_call: TRBJ1-1; d_call: NA; cdr3_nt: TGTGCCAGCAGTTACTCCGGAGGTAGTTACACTGAAGCTTTCTTT; cdr3_aa: CASSYSGGSYTEAFF
v_call: TRBV5-1; cdr3_length: 15; clone_size: NA; j_call: TRBJ1-6; d_call: NA; cdr3_nt: TGCGCCAGTAAGGAACCGGGAACAATGGATTCACCCCTCCACTTT; cdr3_aa: CASKEPGTMDSPLHF
v_call: TRBV5-8; cdr3_length: 13; clone_size: NA; j_call: TRBJ1-2; d_call: NA; cdr3_nt: TGTGCCAGCAGCTTTGCCGGGGTCTATGGCTACACCTTC; cdr3_aa: CASSFAGVYGYTF
v_call: TRBV5-1; cdr3_length: 17; clone_size: NA; j_call: TRBJ1-5; d_call: TRBD1; cdr3_nt: TGCGCCAGCAGCCCCGGACAGGGTATATTCGCAAATCAGCCCCAGCATTTT; cdr3_aa: CASSPGQGIFANQPQHF
v_call: TRBV5-1; cdr3_length: 16; clone_size: NA; j_call: TRBJ2-1; d_call: TRBD2; cdr3_nt: TGCGCCAGCAGCCCCGGACTAGCGGGGGCCTACAATGAGCAGTTCTTC; cdr3_aa: CASSPGLAGAYNEQFF
v_call: TRBV9; cdr3_length: 15; clone_size: NA; j_call: TRBJ1-3; d_call: NA; cdr3_nt: TGTGCCAGCAGCGTAGTAGGGGGGGCAAAAAACACCATATATTTT; cdr3_aa: CASSVVGGAKNTIYF
v_call: TRBV11-1; cdr3_length: 14; clone_size: NA; j_call: TRBJ1-1; d_call: NA; cdr3_nt: TGTGCCAGCAGCTTAGACGCGGGGAGCACTGAAGCTTTCTTT; cdr3_aa: CASSLDAGSTEAFF
v_call: TRBV5-4; cdr3_length: 15; clone_size: NA; j_call: TRBJ1-2; d_call: TRBD1; cdr3_nt: TGTGCCAGCAGCTTGGGGGGGCAGGGGGCAGATGGCTACACCTTC; cdr3_aa: CASSLGGQGADGYTF
v_call: TRBV19; cdr3_length: 14; clone_size: NA; j_call: TRBJ2-3; d_call: NA; cdr3_nt: TGTGCCAGTAGTACCCCTAGTATTACAGATACGCAGTATTTT; cdr3_aa: CASSTPSITDTQYF
v_call: TRBV6-5; cdr3_length: 14; clone_size: NA; j_call: TRBJ1-2; d_call: NA; cdr3_nt: TGTGCCAGCAGTTACGAGTGGGGAGCCTATGGCTACACCTTC; cdr3_aa: CASSYEWGAYGYTF
v_call: TRBV20-1; cdr3_length: 13; clone_size: NA; j_call: TRBJ1-1; d_call: NA; cdr3_nt: TGCAGTGCTAGTGAGCCGGGGGTAACTGAAGCTTTCTTT; cdr3_aa: CSASEPGVTEAFF
v_call: TRBV5-1; cdr3_length: 15; clone_size: few; j_call: TRBJ1-6; d_call: TRBD1; cdr3_nt: TGCGCCAGCAGCGGATTGGACAGGCTAAATTCACCCCTCCACTTT; cdr3_aa: CASSGLDRLNSPLHF
v_call: TRBV15; cdr3_length: 15; clone_size: once; j_call: TRBJ2-1; d_call: NA; cdr3_nt: TGTGCCACCAGCAGCGCCGGGACTCTTTACAATGAGCAGTTCTTC; cdr3_aa: CATSSAGTLYNEQFF
v_call: TRBV23-1; cdr3_length: 15; clone_size: once; j_call: TRBJ2-7; d_call: TRBD1; cdr3_nt: TGCGCCAGCAGTCAAAAGGGACAGGGGGTCTACGAGCAGTACTTC; cdr3_aa: CASSQKGQGVYEQYF
v_call: TRBV19; cdr3_length: 14; clone_size: NA; j_call: TRBJ2-2; d_call: TRBD2; cdr3_nt: TGTGCCAGTAGTAGCGGGGGGAACACCGGGGAGCTGTTTTTT; cdr3_aa: CASSSGGNTGELFF
v_call: TRBV20-1; cdr3_length: 11; clone_size: NA; j_call: TRBJ2-7; d_call: NA; cdr3_nt: TGCAGTGCTAGTTCCAGTTACGAGCAGTACTTC; cdr3_aa: CSASSSYEQYF